This T cell receptor (beta chain) was observed in a study of shared clonotypes between healthy human individuals. The study's findings and limits: Rarefaction revealed incomplete sorted-subset sequencing despite large depth.

With regard to this clone: Its antigen is unknown.

Here immunoSEQ multiplex PCR was the method, and the copy in TCRdb shows in-frame clones only, minus some. This sample has approximately 2,300,000 clones, with around 90% found just once. CDR1 and CDR2 from the germline V gene are SNHLY and FYNNEI. Trimming stripped 5 bases from V and 5 bases from J, with 9 bases between. The CDR3 loop spans 12 amino acids. In the CD4+ fraction, cells were divided into CD45RA+ naive and CD45RA-negative memory subsets. The origin of this receptor is a man aged 18 to 35 in good health. Some clones in this sample may be carry-over from other donors' samples. The sample comprised naive CD4+ T cells from PBMCs. Subset specified: CD45RA+ positively selected. The chain joins TRBV2 to TRBJ1-1; D is unclear. CDR3 sequence (DNA): TGTGCCAGCAGTTATTCCCTAACTGAAGCTTTCTTT. Translating it yields CASSYSLTEAFF.